One sample yielded the 5 T cell receptor beta chains listed below, sequenced in a study of blood T cell repertoires in COVID-19. Libraries were prepared by immunoSEQ multiplex PCR; TCRdb keeps only in-frame clonotypes and omits some of them. Among approximately 96,000 clones listed, over 70% were seen once. The specimen was peripheral blood. The receptor set was obtained from an elderly woman with acute or convalescent COVID-19.

V usage is TRBV28 and J usage is TRBJ1-5; 9 positions match TRBD1. The CDR3 is 14 residues long. The J segment lost 6 bases and the V segment lost 7 bases, leaving 7 bases of the junction unmatched. CDR1 is MDHEN and CDR2 is SYDVKM in the germline V gene. CDR3 in amino acids: CASTLTGGGQPQHF. DNA for the CDR3: TGTGCCAGCACCTTGACAGGGGGTGGTCAGCCCCAGCATTTT.

This rearrangement joins TRBV7-2 to TRBJ1-1, with TRBD1 identical over 9 bases. Germline V gene lookup returns CDR1 SGHTA and CDR2 FQGNSA. This CDR3 has 19 amino acids. The junction had 19 bases not matched to a gene; V was cut back by 5 bases and J by 3 bases. The chain's CDR3 is CASSHQIPQGARWDTEAFF. The CDR3 DNA sequence: TGTGCCAGCAGCCACCAGATCCCACAGGGGGCCCGCTGGGACACTGAAGCTTTCTTT.

V gene TRBV7-6 combines with J gene TRBJ1-4; TRBD1 is a possible D gene (5 bases). Deletions cut 11 bases from V and 4 bases from J, with 17 bases between. The length of the CDR3 is 14 residues. Germline V gene data show CDR1 as SGHVS and CDR2 as FNYEAQ. The CDR3 DNA follows: TGTGCCTGCTCCCTCGGGCAGGGTAATGAAAAACTGTTTTTT. Its translation is CACSLGQGNEKLFF. Full variable domain (remainder filled in from reference TRBV7-6 and TRBJ1-4): GAGVSQSPRYKVTKRGQDVALRCDPISGHVSLYWYRQALGQGPEFLTYFNYEAQQDKSGLPNDRFSAERPEGSISTLTIQRTEQRDSAMYRCACSLGQGNEKLFFGSGTQLSVL.

This sequence joins TRBV2 and TRBJ1-4; a possible D gene is TRBD1 (6 bases). CDR3 length: 13 residues. V was clipped by 10 bases and J by 3 bases, with 12 bases between them. Germline CDR1 is SNHLY and CDR2 is FYNNEI. CDR3 residues: CATLGQPNEKLFF. In DNA, the CDR3 is TGTGCCACCTTAGGACAGCCTAATGAAAAACTGTTTTTT.

The V and J genes are TRBV9 and TRBJ2-5, with a possible D match to TRBD2 (6 bases). V lost 0 bases, J lost 0 bases, and 12 bases lay in between. Germline CDR1 reads SGDLS; CDR2 reads YYNGEE. The CDR3 runs to 16 residues. The CDR3 coding sequence is TGTGCCAGCAGCGTAGCGGGCGGGGCCAACCAAGAGACCCAGTACTTC. Protein: CASSVAGGANQETQYF.